A selection of T cell receptor beta chains follows, all from one sample in a study of cytomegalovirus exposure and HLA in healthy donors. TCRdb's table, derived via immunoSEQ multiplex PCR, lists solely in-frame clones and lacks some. The sample yields 85,000 to 100,000 clones, about three quarters seen once. Specimen: PBMCs. The receptors were gathered from a human donor in good health. Both conserved end residues are part of each CDR3. D genes are given only for firm matches. Clone size, where shown, is once, few, many, or a class for clones that have expanded.

j_call clone_size v_call d_call cdr3_aa cdr3_nt
TRBJ2-6 - TRBV6-5 - CASSYRGSGANVLTF TGTGCCAGCAGTTACAGGGGGTCCGGGGCCAACGTCCTGACTTTC
TRBJ1-2 - TRBV10-2 - CASSEIFGEYGYTF TGCGCCAGCAGTGAAATTTTTGGGGAGTATGGCTACACCTTC
TRBJ1-2 - TRBV10-2 TRBD1 CASSDTDRAGGYTF TGCGCCAGCAGTGACACGGACAGGGCTGGCGGCTACACCTTC
TRBJ2-7 - TRBV11-2 TRBD2 CASSLRASGAYEQYF TGTGCCAGCAGCTTAAGGGCTAGCGGAGCTTACGAGCAGTACTTC
TRBJ1-5 - TRBV7-2 - CASSFIPGWDQPQHF TGTGCCAGCAGCTTTATTCCAGGTTGGGATCAGCCCCAGCATTTT
TRBJ2-1 - TRBV30 TRBD2 CAWRVSLAGVNEQFF TGTGCCTGGAGAGTTTCCCTAGCGGGTGTCAATGAGCAGTTCTTC
TRBJ2-1 - TRBV15 TRBD2 CATSPRTSVYNEQFF TGTGCCACCAGCCCCCGGACTAGCGTCTACAATGAGCAGTTCTTC
TRBJ2-2 few TRBV18 TRBD1 CASSPPQTGAGTGELFF TGTGCCAGCTCACCGCCGCAGACAGGGGCAGGGACCGGGGAGCTGTTTTTT
TRBJ2-7 - TRBV5-1 TRBD1 CASSSRTGGSYEQYF TGCGCCAGCAGCTCTAGGACAGGGGGATCCTACGAGCAGTACTTC
TRBJ2-7 - TRBV5-4 - CASSLTGEQYF TGTGCCAGCAGCCTAACGGGTGAGCAGTACTTC
TRBJ1-2 - TRBV6-1 TRBD1 CASRTQGLNYGYTF TGTGCCAGCAGGACACAGGGGCTGAACTATGGCTACACCTTC
TRBJ2-1 - TRBV4-2 TRBD2 CASSQGGGNEQFF TGTGCCAGCAGCCAGGGGGGGGGCAATGAGCAGTTCTTC
TRBJ1-1 few TRBV2 - CASSDRAGAPEAFF TGTGCCAGCAGTGATAGGGCAGGGGCTCCTGAAGCTTTCTTT
TRBJ2-7 - TRBV7-2 TRBD2 CASRPRTSGIAGWGEQYF TGTGCCAGCAGACCCCGGACTAGCGGGATCGCCGGTTGGGGCGAGCAGTACTTC
TRBJ1-3 - TRBV2 - CASSDGRQGGNTIYF TGTGCCAGCAGTGACGGGAGGCAGGGCGGAAACACCATATATTTT
TRBJ2-7 - TRBV2 TRBD1 CASSEVGWGQGTEQYF TGTGCCAGCAGTGAAGTGGGATGGGGACAGGGTACCGAGCAGTACTTC
TRBJ2-2 - TRBV7-9 - CASSHVGPGGTGELFF TGTGCCAGCAGCCATGTCGGTCCCGGGGGCACCGGGGAGCTGTTTTTT
TRBJ1-2 - TRBV5-4 - CASNRIGGTYGYTF TGTGCCAGCAACCGGATTGGAGGTACCTATGGCTACACCTTC
TRBJ1-5 - TRBV6-1 - CASSESRPVNQPQHF TGTGCCAGCAGTGAAAGCCGCCCCGTCAATCAGCCCCAGCATTTT
TRBJ2-5 - TRBV2 TRBD1 CASSGRTGAMGTQYF TGTGCCAGCAGTGGAAGGACAGGGGCGATGGGGACCCAGTACTTC
TRBJ2-7 - TRBV6-5 TRBD1 CASTNRQGLYEQYF TGTGCCAGCACGAATCGACAGGGGCTGTACGAGCAGTACTTC
TRBJ2-5 - TRBV2 - CASRVTRYGETQYF TGTGCCAGCAGGGTGACAAGGTACGGAGAGACCCAGTACTTC